These T cell receptor beta chains were read from a single sample in a study of blood T cell repertoires in COVID-19. Using immunoSEQ multiplex PCR, the repertoire was profiled, and TCRdb retains in-frame clones only, with some absent. This table holds around 260,000 clones, roughly 80% found once. The sequenced material came from peripheral blood. The source of these receptors is a woman between 45 and 65 years old who had recovered from COVID-19. CDR3s include the opening cysteine and the closing phenylalanine or tryptophan. The order of the fields is D gene, J gene, clone size, V gene, CDR3 DNA, CDR3 protein. The D gene is left open where the match is weak. For some rows the clone size is stated as once, few or many, or as a class when expanded; others skip it.

>.|TRBJ1-6|.|TRBV28
TGTGCCAGCCAGGTGTCTAATTCACCCCTCCACTTT
CASQVSNSPLHF
>TRBD1|TRBJ2-3|few|TRBV7-2
TGTGCCAGCAGCGCCCGACAGGGGAGGAGCACAGATACGCAGTATTTT
CASSARQGRSTDTQYF
>.|TRBJ2-3|.|TRBV6-5
TGTGCCAGCTCCCCTGAGGGCACAGATACGCAGTATTTT
CASSPEGTDTQYF
>.|TRBJ1-5|.|TRBV6-1
TGTGCCAGCAGTGAACTCCCCGGGAACAATCAGCCCCAGCATTTT
CASSELPGNNQPQHF
>.|TRBJ2-7|.|TRBV6-1
TGTGCCAGCAGTGAACATAGGACTGGCGAGCAGTACTTC
CASSEHRTGEQYF
>.|TRBJ2-5|.|TRBV7-9
TGTGCCAGCAGCTCCCTCTCCAGGAGACAGAAGCAAGAGACCCAGTACTTC
CASSSLSRRQKQETQYF
>.|TRBJ2-7|.|TRBV7-8
TGTGCCAGCAGCCCACACGCCGCCCGCTACGAGCAGTACTTC
CASSPHAARYEQYF
>TRBD2|TRBJ2-2|.|TRBV25-1
TGTGCCAGCAGTGCCAGGACTAGCCTTGGCGGGGAGCTGTTTTTT
CASSARTSLGGELFF
>.|TRBJ1-1|.|TRBV10-3
TGTGCCATCAGCCAGGGGATGAACACTGAAGCTTTCTTT
CAISQGMNTEAFF
>.|TRBJ2-5|.|TRBV4-2
TGTGCCAGCAGCCACCCGGGAGAGACCCAGTACTTC
CASSHPGETQYF
>TRBD2|TRBJ2-3|.|TRBV6-1
TGTGCCAGCAGTGAAACCAGCGGGGGGGATACGCAGTATTTT
CASSETSGGDTQYF
>.|TRBJ2-5|.|TRBV6-2/TRBV6-3
TGTGCCAGCTGCCCAGACGGGACTGAAGAGACCCAGTACTTC
CASCPDGTEETQYF
>.|TRBJ1-5|.|TRBV6-2/TRBV6-3
TGTGCCAGCAGTTACTACAGCTCGAATCAGCCCCAGCATTTT
CASSYYSSNQPQHF
>.|TRBJ2-2|.|TRBV9
TGTGCCAGCAGCGTAGGGCAGGCGACTAGCACCGGGGAGCTGTTTTTT
CASSVGQATSTGELFF
>.|TRBJ1-6|.|TRBV25-1
TGTGCCAGCAGTGGACAGCTGAATTCACCCCTCCACTTT
CASSGQLNSPLHF
>TRBD1|TRBJ2-2|.|TRBV6-2/TRBV6-3
TGTGCCAGCAGTCCCAAGGTGGGACAGGGGGTTACCGGGGAGCTGTTTTTT
CASSPKVGQGVTGELFF
>TRBD1|TRBJ2-1|.|TRBV30
TGTGCCTGGAGGCAAGTACGGGACAGGGCCTACAATGAGCAGTTCTTC
CAWRQVRDRAYNEQFF
>.|TRBJ2-7|.|TRBV5-1
TGCGCCAGCAGCTTGGACAGTGCTCGAGAGCAGTACTTC
CASSLDSAREQYF
>.|TRBJ2-1|once|TRBV21-1
TGTGCCAGCAGCAAAGAGGTCACGGACACCTTCTACAATGAGCAGTTCTTC
CASSKEVTDTFYNEQFF
>.|TRBJ2-3|.|TRBV10-3
TGTGCCATCATGGTCACTAGCCAGGGCTCAGATACGCAGTATTTT
CAIMVTSQGSDTQYF
>.|TRBJ1-2|.|TRBV28
TGTGCCAGCAGTTTAGGGACATTGGGGGGCTACACCTTC
CASSLGTLGGYTF
>TRBD1|TRBJ1-1|.|TRBV30
TGTGCCTCGGGACAGATGAACACTGAAGCTTTCTTT
CASGQMNTEAFF
>.|TRBJ1-4|.|TRBV28
TGTGCCAGTAAGGACAGCCGATCTGAAAAACTGTTTTTT
CASKDSRSEKLFF
>.|TRBJ2-7|.|TRBV6-5
TGTGCCAGCAGTTACGACGGAGGGACCTACGAGCAGTACTTC
CASSYDGGTYEQYF
>.|TRBJ2-1|.|TRBV7-2
TGTGCCAGCAGGGCCGGGGTAGGAAATGAGCAGTTCTTC
CASRAGVGNEQFF
>.|TRBJ2-1|.|TRBV9
TGTGCCAGCAGCGTAGGACAGCTATACAATGAGCAGTTCTTC
CASSVGQLYNEQFF
>.|TRBJ1-2|once|TRBV5-6
TGTGCCAGCAGCGTGACCAGGGGTAGCTACACCTTC
CASSVTRGSYTF
>TRBD1|TRBJ2-1|.|TRBV18
TGTGCCAGCTCACTTTTTAATCCGGGACAGGGTAGCAATGAGCAGTTCTTC
CASSLFNPGQGSNEQFF
>.|TRBJ1-1|.|TRBV7-8
TGTGCCAGCAGCCCACCCACAGGGAACACTGAAGCTTTCTTT
CASSPPTGNTEAFF
>.|TRBJ2-5|.|TRBV18
TGTGCCAGCTCACCGGGTTTGACAGCCCAAGAGACCCAGTACTTC
CASSPGLTAQETQYF
>.|TRBJ1-5|.|TRBV4-3
TGCGCCAGCAGCCAAGGAAGGGGAGGGGCCTTCAGTCAGCCCCAGCATTTT
CASSQGRGGAFSQPQHF
>.|TRBJ1-2|few|TRBV18
TGTGCCAGCTCACTCAAGACCACACAGGGCTATGGCTACACCTTC
CASSLKTTQGYGYTF
>.|TRBJ1-2|.|TRBV28
TGTGCCAGCAAACAGGTTGACTATGGCTACACCTTC
CASKQVDYGYTF
>.|TRBJ1-3|.|TRBV19
TGTGCCAGTAGTCGGGACTCGGGAAACACCATATATTTT
CASSRDSGNTIYF
>TRBD1|TRBJ1-1|.|TRBV7-2
TGTGCCAGCAGCTTGGGGGGACAGGGTGGCACTGAAGCTTTCTTT
CASSLGGQGGTEAFF
>.|TRBJ2-1|.|TRBV6-5
TGTGCCAGCAGCCGACAGAGCTCCTACAATGAGCAGTTCTTC
CASSRQSSYNEQFF
>.|TRBJ1-5|few|TRBV2
TGTGCCAGCAGTGTCCAGGCTGAAAATCAGCCCCAGCATTTT
CASSVQAENQPQHF
>.|TRBJ2-7|.|TRBV6-4
TGTGCCAGCTCATTCTCAGGGTCCCTCTACGAGCAGTACTTC
CASSFSGSLYEQYF
>TRBD1|TRBJ1-2|.|TRBV9
TGTGCCAGCAGTGTAGGGACAGGGGGTAGCTACACCTTC
CASSVGTGGSYTF
>TRBD2|TRBJ2-4|.|TRBV18
TGTGCCAGCTCACCCAACGAACTAGCGGGCATTCAGTACTTC
CASSPNELAGIQYF
>.|TRBJ2-1|.|TRBV7-2
TGTGCCAGCAGCCACGGGCCAGCGGAGAGCTCCTACAATGAGCAGTTCTTC
CASSHGPAESSYNEQFF
>TRBD1|TRBJ1-5|few|TRBV19
TGTGCCAGTAGGGTCCGGGGTCTAGACAGGGGTAATCAGCCCCAGCATTTT
CASRVRGLDRGNQPQHF
>TRBD2|TRBJ2-1|.|TRBV9
TGTGCCAGCAGCCCCGGGACTAGCGGGAGTGATGAGCAGTTCTTC
CASSPGTSGSDEQFF
>.|TRBJ1-1|.|TRBV3-1/TRBV3-2
TGTGCCAGCAGCCAACCAGGGGTGTTGACTGAAGCTTTCTTT
CASSQPGVLTEAFF
>.|TRBJ1-2|.|TRBV5-1
TGCGCCAGCAGCGCTGGGGCCCTCTATGGCTACACCTTC
CASSAGALYGYTF
>TRBD1|TRBJ1-1|.|TRBV6-5
TGTGCCAGCAGTTACACGACAGGGGCGAACACTGAAGCTTTCTTT
CASSYTTGANTEAFF
>TRBD2|TRBJ2-1|.|TRBV4-3
TGCGCCAGCAGCCGAGAACTAGCGGGGGCGTACAATGAGCAGTTCTTC
CASSRELAGAYNEQFF
>.|TRBJ1-2|once|TRBV2
TGTGCCAGCAGTGATAACAGAAGGTATGGCTACACCTTC
CASSDNRRYGYTF